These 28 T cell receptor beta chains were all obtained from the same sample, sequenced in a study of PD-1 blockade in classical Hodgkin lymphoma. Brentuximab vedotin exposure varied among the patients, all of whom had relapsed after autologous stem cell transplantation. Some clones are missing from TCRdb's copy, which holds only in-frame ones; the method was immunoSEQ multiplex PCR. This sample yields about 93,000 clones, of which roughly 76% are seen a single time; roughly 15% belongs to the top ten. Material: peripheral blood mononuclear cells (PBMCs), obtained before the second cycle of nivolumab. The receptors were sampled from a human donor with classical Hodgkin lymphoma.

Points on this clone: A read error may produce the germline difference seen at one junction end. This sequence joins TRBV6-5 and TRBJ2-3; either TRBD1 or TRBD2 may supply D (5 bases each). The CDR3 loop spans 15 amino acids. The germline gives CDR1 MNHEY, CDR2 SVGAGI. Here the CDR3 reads CASSHSRGWEGTQYF. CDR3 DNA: TGTGCCAGCAGTCACTCGAGGGGATGGGAAGGAACGCAGTATTTT.

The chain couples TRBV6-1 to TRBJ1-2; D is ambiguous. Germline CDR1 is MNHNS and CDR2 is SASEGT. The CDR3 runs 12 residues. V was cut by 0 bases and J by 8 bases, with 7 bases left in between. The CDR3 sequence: CASSEALGGYTF. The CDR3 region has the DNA TGTGCCAGCAGTGAAGCGCTTGGAGGCTACACCTTC.

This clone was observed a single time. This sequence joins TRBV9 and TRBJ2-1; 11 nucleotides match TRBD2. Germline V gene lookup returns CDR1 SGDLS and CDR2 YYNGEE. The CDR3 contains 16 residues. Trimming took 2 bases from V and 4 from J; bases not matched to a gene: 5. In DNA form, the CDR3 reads TGTGCCAGCAGCGTCCTTAGCGGGAGGGCGTACAATGAGCAGTTCTTC. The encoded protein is CASSVLSGRAYNEQFF.

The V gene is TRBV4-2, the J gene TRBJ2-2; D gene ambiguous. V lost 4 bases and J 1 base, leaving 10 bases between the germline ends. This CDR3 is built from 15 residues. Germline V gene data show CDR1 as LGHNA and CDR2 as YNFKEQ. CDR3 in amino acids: CASSPRVVNTGELFF. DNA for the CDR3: TGTGCCAGCAGCCCCCGGGTAGTGAACACCGGGGAGCTGTTTTTT.

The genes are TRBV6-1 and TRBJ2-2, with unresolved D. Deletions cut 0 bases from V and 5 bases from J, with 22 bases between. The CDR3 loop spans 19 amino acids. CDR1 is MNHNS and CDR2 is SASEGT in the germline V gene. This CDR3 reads CASSEAPHAYPDITGELFF. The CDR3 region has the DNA TGTGCCAGCAGTGAAGCACCCCATGCCTATCCCGATATTACCGGGGAGCTGTTTTTT.

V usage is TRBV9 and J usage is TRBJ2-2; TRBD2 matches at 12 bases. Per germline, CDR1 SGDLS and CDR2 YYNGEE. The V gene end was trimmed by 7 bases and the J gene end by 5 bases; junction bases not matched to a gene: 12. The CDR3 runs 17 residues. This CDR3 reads CASPLAGGGGNTGELFF. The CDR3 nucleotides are TGTGCCAGCCCCCTAGCGGGAGGGGGGGGTAATACCGGGGAGCTGTTTTTT.

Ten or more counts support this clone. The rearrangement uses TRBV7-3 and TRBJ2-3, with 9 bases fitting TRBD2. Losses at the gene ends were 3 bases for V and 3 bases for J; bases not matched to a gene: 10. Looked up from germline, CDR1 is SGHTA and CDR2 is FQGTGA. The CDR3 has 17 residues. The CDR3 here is CASSFGSGRMGTDTQYF. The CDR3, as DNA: TGTGCCAGCAGCTTCGGAAGCGGGAGGATGGGTACAGATACGCAGTATTTT.

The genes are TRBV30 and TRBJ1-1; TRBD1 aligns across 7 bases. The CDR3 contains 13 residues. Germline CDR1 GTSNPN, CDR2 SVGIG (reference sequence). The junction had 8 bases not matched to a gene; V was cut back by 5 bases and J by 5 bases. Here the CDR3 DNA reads TGTGCCTGGGCCCGACAGGGAGGGACTGAAGCTTTCTTT. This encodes CAWARQGGTEAFF.

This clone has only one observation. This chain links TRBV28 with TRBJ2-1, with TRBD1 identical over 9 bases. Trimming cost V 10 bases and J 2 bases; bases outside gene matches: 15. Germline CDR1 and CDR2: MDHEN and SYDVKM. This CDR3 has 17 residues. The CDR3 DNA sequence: TGTGCCACTTCGCCGCCCCGACAGGGGGGACCCTACAATGAGCAGTTCTTC. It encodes CATSPPRQGGPYNEQFF.

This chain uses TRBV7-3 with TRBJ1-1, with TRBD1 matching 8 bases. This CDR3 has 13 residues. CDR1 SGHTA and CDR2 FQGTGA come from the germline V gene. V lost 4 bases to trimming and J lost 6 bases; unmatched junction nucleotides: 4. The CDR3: CASSSQGAAEAFF. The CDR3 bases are TGTGCCAGCAGCTCTCAGGGGGCCGCTGAAGCTTTCTTT.

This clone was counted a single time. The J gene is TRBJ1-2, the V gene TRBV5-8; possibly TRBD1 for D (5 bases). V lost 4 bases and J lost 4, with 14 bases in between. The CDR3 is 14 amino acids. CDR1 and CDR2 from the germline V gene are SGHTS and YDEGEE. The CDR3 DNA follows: TGTGCCAGCAGCACCTCAGGGTACGGCTATGGCTACACCTTC. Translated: CASSTSGYGYGYTF.

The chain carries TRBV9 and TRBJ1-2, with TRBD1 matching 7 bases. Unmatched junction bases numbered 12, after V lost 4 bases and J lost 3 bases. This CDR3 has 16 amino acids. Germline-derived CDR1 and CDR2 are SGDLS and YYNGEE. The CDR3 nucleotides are TGTGCCAGCAGCCCGTTCGACCGGACAGGCCACTATGGCTACACCTTC. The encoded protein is CASSPFDRTGHYGYTF.

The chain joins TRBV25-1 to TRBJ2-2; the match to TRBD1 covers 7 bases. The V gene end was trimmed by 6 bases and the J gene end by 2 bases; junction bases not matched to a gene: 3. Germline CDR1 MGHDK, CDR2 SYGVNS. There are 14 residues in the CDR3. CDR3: CASRGQINTGELFF. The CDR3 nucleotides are TGTGCCAGCAGGGGACAGATTAACACCGGGGAGCTGTTTTTT.

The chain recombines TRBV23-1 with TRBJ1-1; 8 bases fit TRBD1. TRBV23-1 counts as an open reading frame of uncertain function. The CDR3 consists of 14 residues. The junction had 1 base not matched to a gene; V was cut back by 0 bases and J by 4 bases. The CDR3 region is CASSQSQGGTEAFF. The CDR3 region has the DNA TGCGCCAGCAGTCAATCACAGGGGGGCACTGAAGCTTTCTTT.

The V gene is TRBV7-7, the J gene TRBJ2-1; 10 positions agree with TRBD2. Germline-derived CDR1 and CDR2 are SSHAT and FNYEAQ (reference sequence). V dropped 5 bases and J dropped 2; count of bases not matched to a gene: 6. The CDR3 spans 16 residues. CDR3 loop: CASSPTGTSAYNEQFF. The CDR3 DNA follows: TGTGCCAGCAGCCCCACCGGGACTAGCGCCTACAATGAGCAGTTCTTC.

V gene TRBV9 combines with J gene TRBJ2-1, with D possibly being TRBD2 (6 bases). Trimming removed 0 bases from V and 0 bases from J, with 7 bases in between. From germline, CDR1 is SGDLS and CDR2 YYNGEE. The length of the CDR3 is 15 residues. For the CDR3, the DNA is TGTGCCAGCAGCGTAGGGGGGGACTCCTACAATGAGCAGTTCTTC. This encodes CASSVGGDSYNEQFF.

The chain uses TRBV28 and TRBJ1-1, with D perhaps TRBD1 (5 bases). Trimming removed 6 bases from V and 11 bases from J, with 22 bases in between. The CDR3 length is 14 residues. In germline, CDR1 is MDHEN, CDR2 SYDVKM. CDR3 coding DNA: TGTGCCAGCAGGAACCAGGGCGGGGAGGAGTCGGCTTTCTTT. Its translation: CASRNQGGEESAFF.

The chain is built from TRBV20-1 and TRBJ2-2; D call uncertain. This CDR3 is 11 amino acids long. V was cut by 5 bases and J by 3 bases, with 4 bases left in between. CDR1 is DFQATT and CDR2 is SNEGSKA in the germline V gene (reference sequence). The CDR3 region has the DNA TGCAGTGCTGAGGACACCGGGGAGCTGTTTTTT. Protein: CSAEDTGELFF.

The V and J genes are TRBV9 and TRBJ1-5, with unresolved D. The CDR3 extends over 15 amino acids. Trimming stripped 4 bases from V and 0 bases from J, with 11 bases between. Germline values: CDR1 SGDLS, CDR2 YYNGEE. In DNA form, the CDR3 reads TGTGCCAGCAGCCTTACAGAATATAGCAATCAGCCCCAGCATTTT. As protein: CASSLTEYSNQPQHF.

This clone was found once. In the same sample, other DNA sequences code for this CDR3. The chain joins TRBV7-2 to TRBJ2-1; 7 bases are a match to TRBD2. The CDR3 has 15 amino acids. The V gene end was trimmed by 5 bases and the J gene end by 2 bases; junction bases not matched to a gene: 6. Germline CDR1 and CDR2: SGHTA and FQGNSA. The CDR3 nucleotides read TGTGCCAGCAGCCGAAGCGGGACGACCTACAATGAGCAGTTCTTC. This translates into CASSRSGTTYNEQFF.

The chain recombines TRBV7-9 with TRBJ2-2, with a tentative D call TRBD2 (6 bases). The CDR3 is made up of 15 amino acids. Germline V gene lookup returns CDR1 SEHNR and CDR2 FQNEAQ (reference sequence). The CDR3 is CTWGSGTLGTGELFF. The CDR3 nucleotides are TGTACCTGGGGTAGCGGAACTCTGGGGACCGGGGAGCTGTTTTTT. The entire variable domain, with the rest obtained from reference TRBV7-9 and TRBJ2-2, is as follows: DTGVSQNPRHKITKRGQNVTFRCDPISEHNRLYWYRQTLGQGPEFLTYFQNEAQLEKSRLLSDRFSAERPKGSFSTLEIQRTEQGDSAMYLCTWGSGTLGTGELFFGEGSRLTVL.

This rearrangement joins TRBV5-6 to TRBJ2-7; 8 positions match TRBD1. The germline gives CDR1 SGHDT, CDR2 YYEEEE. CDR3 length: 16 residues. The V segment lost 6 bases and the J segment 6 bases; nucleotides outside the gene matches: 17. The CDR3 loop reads CASTMINRDRSGEQYF. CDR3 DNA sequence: TGTGCCAGCACCATGATTAACCGGGACAGGTCTGGCGAGCAGTACTTC.

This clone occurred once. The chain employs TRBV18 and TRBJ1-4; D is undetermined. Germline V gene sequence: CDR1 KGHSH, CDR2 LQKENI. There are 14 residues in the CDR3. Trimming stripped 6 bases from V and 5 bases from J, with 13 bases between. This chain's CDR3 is CASSWTHPNEKLFF. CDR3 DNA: TGTGCCAGCTCTTGGACCCACCCCAATGAAAAACTGTTTTTT.

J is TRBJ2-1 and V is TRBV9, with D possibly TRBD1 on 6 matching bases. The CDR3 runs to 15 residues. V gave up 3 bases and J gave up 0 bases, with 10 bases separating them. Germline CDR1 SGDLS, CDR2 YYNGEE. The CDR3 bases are TGTGCCAGCAGCGGGACAGCGAGCTCCTACAATGAGCAGTTCTTC. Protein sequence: CASSGTASSYNEQFF.

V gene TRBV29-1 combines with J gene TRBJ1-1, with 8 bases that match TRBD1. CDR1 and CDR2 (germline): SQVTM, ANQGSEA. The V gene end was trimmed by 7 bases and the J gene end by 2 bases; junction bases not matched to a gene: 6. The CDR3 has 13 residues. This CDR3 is CSGDRRLNTEAFF. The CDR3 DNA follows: TGCAGCGGGGACAGGAGATTAAACACTGAAGCTTTCTTT.

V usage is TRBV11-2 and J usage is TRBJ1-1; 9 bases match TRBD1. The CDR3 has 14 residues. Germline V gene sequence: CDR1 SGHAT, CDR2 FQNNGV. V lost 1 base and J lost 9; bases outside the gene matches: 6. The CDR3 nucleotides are TGTGCCAGCAGCTTAGGGGACAGGGTATCTCAAGCTTTCTTT. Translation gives CASSLGDRVSQAFF.

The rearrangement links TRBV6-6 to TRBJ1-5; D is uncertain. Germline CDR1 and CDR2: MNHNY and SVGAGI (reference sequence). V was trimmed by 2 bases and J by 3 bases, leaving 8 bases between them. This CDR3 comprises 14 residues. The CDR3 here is CASSYEGLNQPQHF. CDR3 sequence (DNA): TGTGCCAGCAGTTACGAAGGCCTCAATCAGCCCCAGCATTTT.

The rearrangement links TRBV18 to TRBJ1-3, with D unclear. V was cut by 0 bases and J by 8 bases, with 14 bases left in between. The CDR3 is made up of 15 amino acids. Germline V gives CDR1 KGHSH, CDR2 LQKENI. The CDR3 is CASSPPPSLRDTIYF. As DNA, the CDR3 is TGTGCCAGCTCACCACCTCCGTCTCTGAGGGACACCATATATTTT.